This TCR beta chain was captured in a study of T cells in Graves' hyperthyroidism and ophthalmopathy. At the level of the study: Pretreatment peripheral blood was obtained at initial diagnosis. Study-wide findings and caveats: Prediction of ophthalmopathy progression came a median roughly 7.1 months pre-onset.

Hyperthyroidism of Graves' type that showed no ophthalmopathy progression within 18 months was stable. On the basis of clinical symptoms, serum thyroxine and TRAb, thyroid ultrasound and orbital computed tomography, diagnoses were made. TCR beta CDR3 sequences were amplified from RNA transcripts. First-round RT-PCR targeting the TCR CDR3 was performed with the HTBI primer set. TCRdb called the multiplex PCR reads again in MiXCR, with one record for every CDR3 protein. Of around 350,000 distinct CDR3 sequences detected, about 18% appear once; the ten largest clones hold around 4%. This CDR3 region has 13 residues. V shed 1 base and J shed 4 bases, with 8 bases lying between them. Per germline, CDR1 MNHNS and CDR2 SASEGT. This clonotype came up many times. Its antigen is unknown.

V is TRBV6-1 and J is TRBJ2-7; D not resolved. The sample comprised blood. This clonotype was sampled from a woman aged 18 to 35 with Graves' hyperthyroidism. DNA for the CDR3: TGTGCCAGCAGTGAAGATCATGGGTACGAGCAGTACTTC. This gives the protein CASSEDHGYEQYF.